These T cell receptor beta chains were read from a single sample in a study of cytomegalovirus exposure and HLA in healthy donors. Profiled with immunoSEQ multiplex PCR; TCRdb holds only in-frame clones, not every one. Among about 120,000 clones, around three quarters were seen once, and the ten largest hold about 2.6%. Sample: PBMCs. All receptors derive from a woman in her 40s in good health and CMV-seropositive. The CDR3 runs from the conserved cysteine through the conserved F or W.

TRBV27,CASSGVGTGSYEQYF
TRBV7-3,CASSLVGDTQYF
TRBV5-6,CASSSDGRGSPLHF
TRBV9,CASSHNLAGNQETQYF
TRBV5-1,CASSFSGAYYEQYF
TRBV10-3,CAISESGGSNQPQHF
TRBV10-1,CASSETGTGGQETQYF
TRBV5-1,CVDAPPARETLNTEAFF
TRBV6-7,CAPLGSPTTNEKLFF
TRBV6-5,CASSYSVESTEAFF
TRBV18,CASSPRQGGGEQYF
TRBV6-5,CASSYSYGNEQFF
TRBV5-1,CASSHGQGGDGYTF
TRBV9,CASSVSPGGGNSPLHF
TRBV10-3,CAISEQGYEQYF
TRBV5-1,CASSYSGRADNEQFF
TRBV30,CAWSVKVPRESTEQYF
TRBV9,CASSGTVDYEQYF
TRBV4-3,CASSQGVWSGEKLFF
TRBV4-2,CASTIGQGRTDTQYF
TRBV20-1,CSASSGEQFF
TRBV6-5,CASRTGIRANTIYF
TRBV10-1,CASSESGLPQHF
TRBV6-5,CASSSPSGGIAEQFF
TRBV14,CASSQIGETQYF
TRBV6-1,CASSEAYPHEQYF
TRBV29-1,CSVPAGGSTGELFF
TRBV9,CASSRQGKAGNTIYF
TRBV19,CASSAHQDWTYEQYF
TRBV4-1,CARTRLGLYNEQFF
TRBV11-3,CASSPTDSFYNEQFF
TRBV9,CASSTGTAGNTIYF
TRBV10-2,CASNPWEGGTYGYTF
TRBV19,CASSIGAGGGYEQYF
TRBV25-1,CASSGLTGGYGYTF
TRBV9,CASSRWTGSNTDTQYF
TRBV12-5,CASGLVPSGGARDTQYF
TRBV9,CASSAHPTGEETQYF
TRBV2,CASIFRTGPYNEQFF
TRBV30,CAWTRTWNTEAFF
TRBV7-9,CATSLGARGYTF
TRBV2,CASSEEADYNEQFF
TRBV9,CASSVGGGRLQPQHF
TRBV2,CASTRDRNTEAFF
TRBV9,CASSSGLAGAQETQYF
TRBV7-9,CASSPPGGTGVEKLFF
TRBV9,CASSICSHGELFF
TRBV7-8,CASSRDRHQETQYF
TRBV29-1,CSVRGAGGTPEQFF
TRBV29-1,CSVALRRVQETQYF
TRBV5-8,CASSLDQDQPQHF
TRBV27,CASSSLNRGAQPQHF
TRBV4-1,CASSQDPQGGEAFF
TRBV7-2,CASSLEAVTVGYEQYF
TRBV15,CATSREGGPQPQHF
TRBV2,CASSEEDSSYNSPLHF
TRBV19,CASSITGIGYTF
TRBV6-5,CASRQPPSGSPLHF
TRBV11-2,CASHHSGPTDTQYF
TRBV30,CAWSAGGGGEQYF